This TCR beta chain appears in the sequencing data of a study of blood T cell repertoires in COVID-19. Study-level information: PBMCs, B-cell-depleted T cells, or T cells provided the cDNA or gDNA that made up the material.

In the original analysis: Amplification from reference gene primers served as the basis for estimated nucleated cell counts. Assay: immunoSEQ multiplex PCR; the TCRdb copy retains only in-frame clones and omits some. V and J calls and clone size come straight from that table; D and trimming were deduced from the DNA. The sample shows 55,000 to 65,000 clones, approximately 91% of them seen only once. The V segment lost 7 bases and the J segment 4 bases; nucleotides outside the gene matches: 18. Germline-derived CDR1 and CDR2 are LGHNT and FRNRAP. The CDR3 spans 17 residues. The material sequenced was peripheral blood. V gene TRBV12-5 combines with J gene TRBJ1-2; 7 nucleotides agree with TRBD1. This clonotype was obtained from a human donor in a cohort sampled during active COVID-19. DNA of the CDR3: TGTGCTAGTGCCAACGTAAGAGGGGGCAGGTTCGGCTATGGCTACACCTTC. It translates to CASANVRGGRFGYGYTF.